The 25 T cell receptor beta chains below come from one sample, sequenced in a study of spatial heterogeneity in lung cancer (dated by TCRdb to the late 2010s). Read against the paper, the sample's time point label means: blood at routine non-recurrence follow-up after resection. For TCR sequencing, whole RNA was extracted from tumor and nontumor lung tissue, or from cryopreserved PBMC samples, and no cell sorting was done. Receptors were amplified or captured by 5' RACE. TCRdb names NextSeq 500 as the instrument used. The raw public reads went through TCRdb reprocessing: fastp at Q25, MiXCR clone calling, in-frame beta chains kept. A single entry per CDR3 protein holds the most common genes and DNA from its merged rows. A total of 95,000 to 130,000 distinct CDR3 sequences appear in this sample, approximately 12% of them only once. In total, the top ten clones hold 16% of the sample. The source material was PBMCs, sampled at follow-up. Receptors were obtained from a male donor with early-stage non-small cell lung cancer.

The chain carries TRBV5-1 and TRBJ2-1, with 8 bases lining up with TRBD2. Germline assignment: CDR1 SGHRS and CDR2 YFSETQ. J gave up 4 bases and V 4 bases, and 10 bases lay outside the gene matches. The CDR3 length is 16 residues. CDR3 DNA: TGCGCCAGCAGCCCCCGCGCGAGCGGGGGATACAATGAGCAGTTCTTC. Translating it yields CASSPRASGGYNEQFF.

This clonotype was recorded a few times. This sequence joins TRBV5-1 and TRBJ1-1; D is unclear. Germline values: CDR1 SGHRS, CDR2 YFSETQ. CDR3 length equals 14 residues. V lost 1 base, J lost 4 bases, and 11 bases lay in between. DNA for the CDR3: TGCGCCAGCAGCTTGTCGGGCTCTACCACTGAAGCTTTCTTT. As protein: CASSLSGSTTEAFF.

This clonotype was detected ten times or more. The chain carries TRBV5-1 and TRBJ2-3; D might be TRBD1 (7 bases). This CDR3 is built from 14 residues. Trimming removed 4 bases from V and 6 bases from J, with 15 bases in between. Germline V CDR1 and CDR2: SGHRS, YFSETQ. CDR3 amino acids: CASSQGGTRDTQYF. Here the CDR3 DNA reads TGCGCCAGCAGCCAGGGGGGCACGCGGGATACGCAGTATTTT.

The chain employs TRBV5-1 and TRBJ1-6; D remains unclear. V gave up 0 bases and J gave up 5 bases, with 12 bases separating them. CDR3 length equals 16 residues. Germline V lookup: CDR1 SGHRS, CDR2 YFSETQ. The CDR3 DNA follows: TGCGCCAGCAGCTTGGCCGGCCGGAGAGATAATTCACCCCTCCACTTT. Translation gives CASSLAGRRDNSPLHF.

V gene TRBV7-9 combines with J gene TRBJ2-3; D ambiguous. The CDR3 spans 15 residues. The germline V and J ends were trimmed by 2 bases and 3 bases, with 12 bases remaining between them. Germline V gene lookup returns CDR1 SEHNR and CDR2 FQNEAQ (reference sequence). The DNA of the CDR3 is TGTGCCAGCAGCTTAAGCCGAGCAGGTACAGATACGCAGTATTTT. Protein sequence: CASSLSRAGTDTQYF.

This clonotype was detected ten times or more. The rearrangement uses TRBV4-1 and TRBJ2-5; D is uncertain. Germline CDR1 reads MGHRA; CDR2 reads YSYEKL. V lost 4 bases and J 2 bases, leaving 11 bases between the germline ends. The CDR3 is 14 residues long. DNA for the CDR3: TGCGCCAGCAGCCCTTTCTTGGGGCAAGAGACCCAGTACTTC. It yields the protein CASSPFLGQETQYF.

The chain links TRBV5-1 to TRBJ2-1; TRBD2 might be the D (5 bases). Trimming left V 4 bases short and J 2 bases short, with 10 bases between. CDR1 and CDR2 (germline): SGHRS, YFSETQ. This CDR3 has 14 residues. CDR3 residues: CASSEGSAYNEQFF. The CDR3 nucleotides read TGCGCCAGCAGCGAGGGTTCTGCCTACAATGAGCAGTTCTTC.

The genes are TRBV2 and TRBJ2-2; no clear D. This CDR3 comprises 12 residues. The V and J ends lost 4 bases and 5 bases respectively, with 5 bases between them. Germline V gene data show CDR1 as SNHLY and CDR2 as FYNNEI. CDR3 loop: CASSGGTGELFF. The CDR3 region has the DNA TGTGCCAGCAGTGGGGGAACCGGGGAGCTGTTTTTT.

This clonotype was seen ten or more times. The genes are TRBV7-2 and TRBJ2-7, with TRBD1 as a possible D gene (6 bases). The CDR3 runs 16 residues. V shed 2 bases and J shed 5 bases, with 19 bases lying between them. CDR1 and CDR2 from the germline V gene are SGHTA and FQGNSA. This CDR3 reads CASSLRGGWRTDEQYF. The DNA of the CDR3 is TGTGCCAGCAGCTTACGAGGGGGATGGAGGACTGACGAGCAGTACTTC.

This clonotype has only a few counts. The junction shows a germline mismatch at one end, possibly a read error. V usage is TRBV10-3 and J usage is TRBJ2-1, with 7 bases aligning to TRBD1. Germline assignment: CDR1 ENHRY and CDR2 SYGVKD. There are 13 residues in the CDR3. The CDR3, as DNA: TGTGCCATCACTGAGGGGGCTAGGAATGAGCAGTTCTTC. This encodes CAITEGARNEQFF.

This chain links TRBV7-2 with TRBJ2-3; 10 positions match TRBD1. The CDR3 is made up of 15 amino acids. Unmatched junction bases numbered 7, after V lost 5 bases and J lost 5 bases. Germline V gene data show CDR1 as SGHTA and CDR2 as FQGNSA. Here the CDR3 reads CASSVTGGSGDTQYF. DNA of the CDR3: TGTGCCAGCAGCGTGACAGGGGGCTCTGGAGATACGCAGTATTTT.

This chain links TRBV12-3 or TRBV12-4 with TRBJ2-3; 9 bases are a match to TRBD2. The CDR3 totals 16 residues. J gave up 5 bases and V 5 bases, and 11 bases lay outside the gene matches. The CDR3 region has the DNA TGTGCCAGCAGTGCAAGCGGGGGGACTAGTAAAGATACGCAGTATTTT. It codes for CASSASGGTSKDTQYF.

The gene calls are TRBV5-1 and TRBJ2-5; D gene ambiguous. Trimming shortened V by 3 bases and J by 1 base, and 10 bases separated the two germline ends. Germline values: CDR1 SGHRS, CDR2 YFSETQ. The CDR3 length is 14 residues. CDR3 protein: CASSWEGSQETQYF. CDR3 DNA sequence: TGCGCCAGCAGCTGGGAAGGGTCCCAAGAGACCCAGTACTTC.

This clonotype was detected ten times or more. The chain couples TRBV4-1 to TRBJ2-5; TRBD2 is a possible D gene (7 bases). V lost 9 bases and J lost 5, with 22 bases in between. Germline V lookup: CDR1 MGHRA, CDR2 YSYEKL. The CDR3 spans 15 residues. The CDR3 loop reads CASAPGGPIGETQYF. The CDR3 DNA reads as TGCGCCAGTGCCCCCGGGGGGCCGATCGGGGAGACCCAGTACTTC.

This clonotype occurred many times. The chain combines TRBV29-1 with TRBJ1-5; D is possibly TRBD1 (6 bases). V was clipped by 4 bases and J by 0 bases, with 10 bases between them. CDR3 size: 14 residues. Germline CDR1 is SQVTM and CDR2 is ANQGSEA. CDR3 region: CSVGVGGSNQPQHF. In nucleotides, the CDR3 is TGCAGCGTTGGTGTAGGGGGTAGCAATCAGCCCCAGCATTTT.

The sample holds a few counts of this clonotype. This chain links TRBV28 with TRBJ2-1; D perhaps matches TRBD1 (6 bases). Trimming left V 2 bases short and J 7 bases short, with 15 bases between. Germline loops: CDR1 MDHEN, CDR2 SYDVKM. The CDR3 consists of 15 residues. As DNA, the CDR3 is TGTGCCAGCAGTTTAAGGGGGACCGGGTGGAATGAGCAGTTCTTC. Translated: CASSLRGTGWNEQFF.

This clonotype was found many times. CDR3 coding DNA: TGTGCCAGCAATCGGCTATTGAATCTATCTGGGAATGAGCAGTTCTTC. It specifies CASNRLLNLSGNEQFF. J is TRBJ2-1 and V is TRBV5-5; no reliable D call. V was cut by 6 bases and J by 7 bases, with 23 bases left in between. This CDR3 contains 16 residues. Per germline, CDR1 SGHKS and CDR2 YYEKEE (reference sequence).

This clonotype has a single count. This sequence joins TRBV18 and TRBJ2-3; tentatively, D is TRBD1 (6 bases). Germline values: CDR1 KGHSH, CDR2 LQKENI. This CDR3 region has 16 residues. The V gene lost 2 bases and the J gene lost 4 bases, with 16 bases spanning the gap. The DNA for the CDR3 is TGTGCCAGCTCACCATCAGACAGGCGAGGCGCAGATACGCAGTATTTT. Residues: CASSPSDRRGADTQYF.

On this clonotype: This may stem from a read error, because a much larger clone lies one nucleotide away. This chain joins TRBV12-3 or TRBV12-4 and TRBJ1-2; possible D gene TRBD1, 6 bases. CDR3 length: 13 amino acids. Trimming removed 5 bases at V and 4 bases at J, with 11 bases between. CDR3 DNA sequence: TGTGCCAGCAGTGGGGGGGCCTGCTATGGCTACACCTTC. Its translation is CASSGGACYGYTF.

This clonotype was found a few times. The J gene is TRBJ1-6, the V gene TRBV9; maybe TRBD1 (6 bases). This CDR3 has 16 amino acids. Deletions cut 7 bases from V and 0 bases from J, with 14 bases between. CDR1 is SGDLS, CDR2 YYNGEE, per germline. CDR3: CASGQTGSSYNSPLHF. The CDR3 DNA follows: TGTGCCAGCGGACAGACGGGCAGCTCCTATAATTCACCCCTCCACTTT.

The genes are TRBV5-1 and TRBJ1-5; perhaps TRBD1 as D (6 bases). CDR3 length: 14 amino acids. Per germline, CDR1 SGHRS and CDR2 YFSETQ. Trimming stripped 1 base from V and 7 bases from J, with 12 bases between. This chain's CDR3 is CASSLMGGRQPQHF. The CDR3 bases are TGCGCCAGCAGCTTGATGGGGGGCCGACAGCCCCAGCATTTT.

This clonotype was recorded a few times. The chain links TRBV9 to TRBJ1-6, with unresolved D. The CDR3 contains 11 residues. Trimming shortened V by 4 bases and J by 12 bases, and 8 bases separated the two germline ends. Germline V CDR1 and CDR2: SGDLS, YYNGEE. The DNA of the CDR3 is TGTGCCAGCAGCCGCGGAGGACCCCTCCACTTT. Translating gives CASSRGGPLHF.

Here the CDR3 reads CASSSRGGRTDTQYF. In DNA, the CDR3 is TGTGCCAGCAGCTCCCGGGGGGGCCGGACAGATACGCAGTATTTT. V gene TRBV11-3 combines with J gene TRBJ2-3; 8 positions match TRBD2. The V and J ends lost 4 bases and 3 bases, in that order; junction bases with no gene match: 6. The CDR3 has 15 residues. Germline CDR1 and CDR2: SGHNT and YENEEA.

The chain has TRBV28 and TRBJ2-1; possibly TRBD1 for D (7 bases). The CDR3 has 19 amino acids. CDR1 MDHEN and CDR2 SYDVKM come from the germline V gene. V gave up 5 bases and J gave up 3 bases, with 26 bases separating them. The CDR3 nucleotides are TGTGCCAGCAGTCCTTCCGGGACAGTTGTAGGGGGGATCTACAATGAGCAGTTCTTC. Its translation is CASSPSGTVVGGIYNEQFF. Full variable domain (rest looked up from reference TRBV28 and TRBJ2-1): DVKVTQSSRYLVKRTGEKVFLECVQDMDHENMFWYRQDPGLGLRLIYFSYDVKMKEKGDIPEGYSVSREKKERFSLILESASTNQTSMYLCASSPSGTVVGGIYNEQFFGPGTRLTVL.

This clonotype was seen a handful of times. The chain links TRBV7-2 to TRBJ2-7; TRBD1 matches 12 bases. The CDR3 totals 16 residues. The germline CDR1 and CDR2 sequences are SGHTA and FQGNSA. Trimming removed 3 bases from V and 4 bases from J; junction bases left unmatched: 7. The CDR3 bases are TGTGCCAGCAGCTTCGCCGGGACAGGGGGCTATTACGAGCAGTACTTC. It is translated as CASSFAGTGGYYEQYF.